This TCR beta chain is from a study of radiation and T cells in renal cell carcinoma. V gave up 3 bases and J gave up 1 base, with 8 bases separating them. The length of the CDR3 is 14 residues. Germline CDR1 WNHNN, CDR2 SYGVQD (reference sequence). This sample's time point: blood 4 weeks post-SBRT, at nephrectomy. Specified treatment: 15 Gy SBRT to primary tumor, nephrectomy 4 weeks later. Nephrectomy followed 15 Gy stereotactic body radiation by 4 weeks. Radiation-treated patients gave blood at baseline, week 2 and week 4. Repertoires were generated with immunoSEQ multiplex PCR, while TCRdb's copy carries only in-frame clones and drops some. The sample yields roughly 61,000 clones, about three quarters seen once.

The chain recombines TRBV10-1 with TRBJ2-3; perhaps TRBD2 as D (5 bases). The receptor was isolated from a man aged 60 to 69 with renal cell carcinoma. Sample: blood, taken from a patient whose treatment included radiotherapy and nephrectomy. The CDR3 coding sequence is TGCGCCAGCAGTGAAGAGGGAGGCACAGATACGCAGTATTTT. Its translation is CASSEEGGTDTQYF.